The next 15 T cell receptor beta chains were all read from a single sample in a study of response to subunit inactivated influenza vaccine. TCRdb re-derived calls from the RT-PCR reads in MiXCR, one entry per CDR3 protein. This sample has about 570,000 distinct CDR3 sequences, with approximately 10% found just once. The same data also contributed to another study, on T cells expressing NK-cell markers. That study reports: Scientists made TCR beta cDNA using 5'RACE template switching with UMIs.

The sample consisted of PBMCs from blood, taken on the day of vaccination. The receptors here all came from a man aged 50 to 59 who received an inactivated influenza vaccine.

The chain joins TRBV12-3 or TRBV12-4 to TRBJ2-3, with TRBD2 as a possible D gene (6 bases). CDR3 size: 15 residues. V was clipped by 4 bases and J by 3 bases, with 14 bases between them. The CDR3 nucleotides are TGTGCCAGCAGTTGGAGGGGAGGTAGTACAGATACGCAGTATTTT. Protein sequence: CASSWRGGSTDTQYF.

This clonotype has ten or more counts. This chain joins TRBV7-9 and TRBJ1-1; 7 bases are a match to TRBD1. The CDR3 contains 12 residues. Looked up from germline, CDR1 is SEHNR and CDR2 is FQNEAQ (reference sequence). After removal of 3 bases from V and 6 bases from J, the junction contained 1 base not matched to a gene. This chain's CDR3 is CASSFGTAEAFF. The CDR3 nucleotides are TGTGCCAGCAGCTTCGGGACAGCTGAAGCTTTCTTT.

This clonotype was recorded at least ten times. This chain joins TRBV21-1 and TRBJ1-2; whether TRBD1, the table's D call, matches the DNA was not checked. TRBV21-1 is termed a pseudogene. There are 16 residues in the CDR3. The CDR3 sequence is CASSKMGAQGNYGYTF. CDR3 coding DNA: TGTGCCAGCAGCAAGATGGGGGCTCAAGGGAACTATGGCTACACCTTC.

The chain couples TRBV6-2 or TRBV6-3 to TRBJ2-3; possible D gene TRBD2, 5 bases. V was pared by 5 bases and J by 4 bases, with 13 bases between. In germline, CDR1 is MNHEY, CDR2 SVGEGT. The CDR3 length is 14 residues. The CDR3 nucleotides are TGTGCCAGCAGTCCCCTGGGAGCGCCAGATACGCAGTATTTT. It specifies CASSPLGAPDTQYF.

The chain combines TRBV7-8 with TRBJ2-1, with no clear D. Between the trimmed V and J ends, which lost 2 bases and 0 bases, there was a span of 8 bases. Per the germline V gene, CDR1 is SGHVS and CDR2 is FQNEAQ. This CDR3 spans 15 amino acids. CDR3 in DNA: TGTGCCAGCAGCTTACAGGAGAGCTCCTACAATGAGCAGTTCTTC. This sequence encodes CASSLQESSYNEQFF.

This clonotype occurred many times. The rearrangement joins TRBV7-9 to TRBJ2-5; D perhaps matches TRBD2 (5 bases). Trimming removed 0 bases from V and 2 bases from J, with 10 bases in between. CDR3 size: 15 residues. Germline assignment: CDR1 SEHNR and CDR2 FQNEAQ (reference sequence). For the CDR3, the DNA is TGTGCCAGCAGCTTAGCGCTAGGCGGGCAAGAGACCCAGTACTTC. As protein: CASSLALGGQETQYF. Together with reference TRBV7-9 and TRBJ2-5, the CDR3 gives the full variable domain: DTGVSQNPRHKITKRGQNVTFRCDPISEHNRLYWYRQTLGQGPEFLTYFQNEAQLEKSRLLSDRFSAERPKGSFSTLEIQRTEQGDSAMYLCASSLALGGQETQYFGPGTRLLVL.

The chain employs TRBV9 and TRBJ2-6, with 8 positions matching TRBD2. CDR1 and CDR2 from the germline V gene are SGDLS and YYNGEE. CDR3 length equals 17 residues. V was clipped by 4 bases and J by 0 bases; unmatched bases: 6. Here the CDR3 reads CASSTYGTSSGANVLTF. The CDR3 nucleotides read TGTGCCAGCAGCACCTACGGGACTAGCTCTGGGGCCAACGTCCTGACTTTC.

This clonotype was detected many times. The chain links TRBV3-1 to TRBJ2-4, with 12 bases identical to TRBD2. The CDR3 is 17 residues long. After removal of 5 bases from V and 1 base from J, the junction contained 6 bases not matched to a gene. The germline V gene has CDR1 LGHDT and CDR2 YNNKEL (reference sequence). CDR3 nucleotide sequence: TGTGCCAGCAGCGGACGGGGACTAGCGGGTGCCAAAAACATTCAGTACTTC. This gives the protein CASSGRGLAGAKNIQYF.

With respect to this clonotype: At one end, the junction sequence differs from germline, possibly due to a read error. The chain recombines TRBV20-1 with TRBJ2-7, with 9 bases that match TRBD1. The J call could be wrong; TRBJ2-1 is a better fit for the DNA end. From germline, CDR1 is DFQATT and CDR2 SNEGSKA (reference sequence). There are 14 residues in the CDR3. The CDR3 DNA is TGCAGTGCAACGACCGGGACAGGGAACAACGAGCAGTTCTTC. It yields the protein CSATTGTGNNEQFF.

This clonotype was recorded a few times. CDR3 residues: CSAGQAKNIQYF. The CDR3 DNA sequence: TGCAGTGCCGGACAGGCCAAAAACATTCAGTACTTC. The chain employs TRBV20-1 and TRBJ2-4, with a weak D call TRBD1 (6 bases). Germline loops: CDR1 DFQATT, CDR2 SNEGSKA (reference sequence). The V end was cut by 6 bases, the J end by 1 base, with 7 bases between. The CDR3 is 12 residues long.

This clonotype occurred a few times. The chain recombines TRBV11-2 with TRBJ1-2; TRBD1 might be the D (5 bases). The CDR3 is 13 amino acids. The V gene's germline CDR1 is SGHAT and CDR2 FQNNGV. V was trimmed by 5 bases and J by 3 bases, leaving 10 bases between them. DNA for the CDR3: TGTGCCAGCAGCCCAGCGGGGCACTATGGCTACACCTTC. Its translation is CASSPAGHYGYTF.

In nucleotides, the CDR3 is TGTGCCAGCAGCTTGAACAGGGTTCACGAGCAGTACTTC. Amino acid sequence: CASSLNRVHEQYF. V and J are TRBV7-2 and TRBJ2-7, with a tentative D call TRBD1 (6 bases). The CDR3 is 13 amino acids. The germline gives CDR1 SGHTA, CDR2 FQGNSA. V shed 3 bases and J shed 5 bases, with 11 bases lying between them. Looking up the rest from reference TRBV7-2 and TRBJ2-7 gives the full variable domain: GAGVSQSPSNKVTEKGKDVELRCDPISGHTALYWYRQSLGQGLEFLIYFQGNSAPDKSGLPSDRFSAERTGGSVSTLTIQRTQQEDSAVYLCASSLNRVHEQYFGPGTRLTVT.

The chain is built from TRBV7-2 and TRBJ1-2; D is ambiguous. This CDR3 is built from 13 residues. Per the germline V gene, CDR1 is SGHTA and CDR2 is FQGNSA. Trimming removed 5 bases at V and 2 bases at J, with 9 bases between. CDR3 nucleotides: TGTGCCAGCAGCGCACGGGCAAACTATGGCTACACCTTC. It translates to CASSARANYGYTF.

This clonotype occurred a few times. The chain carries TRBV24-1 and TRBJ2-7; 13 bases fit TRBD2. The CDR3 spans 16 residues. The germline V gene has CDR1 KGHDR and CDR2 SFDVKD. V shed 2 bases and J 2 bases; nucleotides not matched to a gene: 2. The CDR3 sequence: CATSDSLAGGTYEQYF. The CDR3, as DNA: TGTGCCACCAGTGATTCACTAGCGGGAGGGACCTACGAGCAGTACTTC.

In this sample, this clonotype turned up many times. V gene TRBV5-1 combines with J gene TRBJ1-6; 11 bases agree with TRBD1. The germline V gene encodes CDR1 SGHRS and CDR2 YFSETQ. Trimming at V came to 4 bases and at J to 7 bases, leaving 7 bases not matched to a gene. The CDR3 is made up of 16 amino acids. CDR3 nucleotide sequence: TGCGCCAGCAGCGCGACGGGACAGGGGGGCAATTCACCCCTCCACTTT. It codes for CASSATGQGGNSPLHF.